A selection of T cell receptor beta chains follows, all from one sample in a study of identical twins. TCRdb ran MiXCR on the 5' RACE reads and lists one entry per CDR3 protein. The sample carries about 660,000 distinct CDR3 sequences, more than 6.5% recorded once. This sample was shared with a second study, whose subject was yellow fever vaccine responses in identical twins.

The specimen sequenced was PBMCs. The receptors here all came from a woman between 18 and 29 years old in good health. Each CDR3 is given with its conserved first and last residue. Each record gives: V gene, J gene, D gene, clone size, CDR3 DNA, CDR3 protein. A D gene is named only where the DNA matches it firmly. Some rows have no size entry. The others give once, few or many, or a class for an expanded clone.

>TRBV5-1|TRBJ2-3|.|.
TGCGCCAGCAGCTTGTTGTCCGCGTCCCTAACAGATACGCAGTATTTT
CASSLLSASLTDTQYF
>TRBV7-2|TRBJ2-1|TRBD2|.
TGTGCCAGCAGCTTAGTGGGCCTAGCGGGAAGCAATGAGCAGTTCTTC
CASSLVGLAGSNEQFF
>TRBV4-2|TRBJ2-7|.|few
TGTGCCAGCAGCCCGCCGGGGAGTCCCGAGCAGTACTTC
CASSPPGSPEQYF
>TRBV18|TRBJ2-7|.|.
TGTGCCAGCTCACCACTCGACCGAGACTACGAGCAGTACTTC
CASSPLDRDYEQYF
>TRBV12-3/TRBV12-4|TRBJ1-1|.|.
TGTGCCAGCATTCCCGCCGGGTCCATGAACACTGAAGCTTTCTTT
CASIPAGSMNTEAFF
>TRBV12-3/TRBV12-4|TRBJ2-3|TRBD2|many
TGTGCCAGCAGGGGACTAGCGGGAGGGTCAGATACGCAGTATTTT
CASRGLAGGSDTQYF
>TRBV27|TRBJ1-1|.|many
TGTGCCAGCAGCCGCTACTTGGAAGCTTTCTTT
CASSRYLEAFF
>TRBV7-9|TRBJ2-6|.|.
TGTGCCAGCAGCTTATTTTTAGGGCCTGGGGCCAACGTCCTGACTTTC
CASSLFLGPGANVLTF
>TRBV12-3/TRBV12-4|TRBJ2-5|TRBD2|few
TGTGCCAGCAGTTTTGAACTAGCGGGGGAGACCCAGTACTTC
CASSFELAGETQYF
>TRBV29-1|TRBJ2-7|TRBD2|.
TGCAGCGTTGTACCGCCTAGCGGCAGGGTCTACGAGCAGTACTTC
CSVVPPSGRVYEQYF
>TRBV29-1|TRBJ2-1|TRBD1|few
TGCAGCGTTCAGACAGGGGATGGTCGCAGTGAGCAGTTCTTC
CSVQTGDGRSEQFF
>TRBV4-1|TRBJ2-1|TRBD2|.
TGCGCCAGCAGCCAGCGAGGCAGCGGGAGGCATGAGCAGTTCTTC
CASSQRGSGRHEQFF
>TRBV29-1|TRBJ2-3|TRBD1|few
TGCAGCGTACCCGGGACAGGCATCACAGATACGCAGTATTTT
CSVPGTGITDTQYF
>TRBV2|TRBJ2-5|TRBD2|few
TGTGCCAGCAGTGATGACATTACCGGGACTAGTCGAGAGACCCAGTACTTC
CASSDDITGTSRETQYF
>TRBV12-3/TRBV12-4|TRBJ2-3|.|many
TGTGCCAGCAAATACCCTAGCACAGATACGCAGTATTTT
CASKYPSTDTQYF
>TRBV27|TRBJ2-7|.|.
TGTGCCAGCAGTTTATCGGGGGGCTTCGGTTACGAGCAGTACTTC
CASSLSGGFGYEQYF
>TRBV12-3/TRBV12-4|TRBJ2-2|.|few
TGTGCCAGCAGTAGGATAGGGACGAACACCGGGGAGCTGTTTTTT
CASSRIGTNTGELFF
>TRBV20-1|TRBJ1-2|TRBD1|few
TGCAGTGCCGCACAGGGGGCTGCTGGCTACACCTTC
CSAAQGAAGYTF
>TRBV7-9|TRBJ1-2|.|many
TGTGCCAGCAGCTTGGGCAGCACTAACTATGGCTACACCTTC
CASSLGSTNYGYTF
>TRBV6-1|TRBJ1-6|.|few
TGTGCCAGCAGTAAAAACGAATGGGGATTGTTTAAGTCACCCCTCCACTTT
CASSKNEWGLFKSPLHF
>TRBV2|TRBJ2-7|.|few
TGTGCCAGCAGAGTAACAGCTTCCTACGAGCAGTACTTC
CASRVTASYEQYF
>TRBV7-9|TRBJ2-7|.|.
TGTGCCAGCAGATCGGAATCCGGGACATACGGATACGAGCAGTACTTC
CASRSESGTYGYEQYF
>TRBV7-2|TRBJ2-1|.|.
TGTGCCAGCAGCTTAGTACTTAGTAGCATCCCCAATGAGCAGTTCTTC
CASSLVLSSIPNEQFF
>TRBV7-6|TRBJ1-1|.|many
TGTGCCAGCAGCTTAGGGTCCGGGAATACTGAAGCTTTCTTT
CASSLGSGNTEAFF
>TRBV10-3|TRBJ2-2|.|few
TGTGCCATCAGTTACACGACCGGGGAGCTGTTTTTT
CAISYTTGELFF
>TRBV28|TRBJ2-5|.|once
TGTGCCAGCAGCGGGGACTTGGAGGCCCAGTACTTC
CASSGDLEAQYF
>TRBV7-2|TRBJ2-2|.|.
TGTGCCAGCAGCTTGGGTTTCGGACCCGGGGAGCTGTTTTTT
CASSLGFGPGELFF
>TRBV15|TRBJ2-7|.|many
TGTGCCACCAGCAGAGTTGGTGGCTACGAGCAGTACTTC
CATSRVGGYEQYF
>TRBV7-9|TRBJ1-1|.|few
TGTGCCAGCAGCATCCGCGCGAGGGTTGATACTGAAGCTTTCTTT
CASSIRARVDTEAFF
>TRBV7-3|TRBJ1-1|.|.
TGTGCCAGCAGCTCCGGGGGGGGCAGGTTCACTGAAGCTTTCTTT
CASSSGGGRFTEAFF
>TRBV29-1|TRBJ2-7|.|few
TGCAGCGTTGTGGTCGAAGGACAGAAGATTGGGGAGCAGTACTTC
CSVVVEGQKIGEQYF
>TRBV29-1|TRBJ1-1|.|.
TGCAGCGTCGAAGAACGAGGCCTAATGAACACTGAAGCTTTCTTT
CSVEERGLMNTEAFF
>TRBV6-1|TRBJ2-3|.|many
TGTGCCAGCAGGCTGGAGACGCTAGTAGATACGCAGTATTTT
CASRLETLVDTQYF
>TRBV5-1|TRBJ2-1|TRBD2|few
TGCGCCAGCAGCCCCGGGACTAGCGGGGGGGCAGGTGAGCAGTTCTTC
CASSPGTSGGAGEQFF
>TRBV4-1|TRBJ2-7|.|.
TGCGCCAGCAGCCGGAGGGGGGGCCCTTACGAGCAGTACTTC
CASSRRGGPYEQYF
>TRBV5-1|TRBJ2-5|TRBD2|many
TGCGCCAGCAGCTTATATCTAGCGGGAGTTCAAGAGACCCAGTACTTC
CASSLYLAGVQETQYF
>TRBV30|TRBJ2-2|.|.
TGTGCCTGGACCGGGTCCTCGCCACAGAACACCGGGGAGCTGTTTTTT
CAWTGSSPQNTGELFF
>TRBV27|TRBJ2-1|.|.
TGTGCCAGCAGCACCTGGGCAGGGCCAAACAATGAGCAGTTCTTC
CASSTWAGPNNEQFF
>TRBV4-3|TRBJ2-7|TRBD1|many
TGCGCCAGCAGCCAGGACAGGGAAGTGTTCTACGAGCAGTACTTC
CASSQDREVFYEQYF
>TRBV7-2|TRBJ2-5|.|.
TGTGCCAGCAGCTCGCGAATCAGGGCACAAGAGACCCAGTACTTC
CASSSRIRAQETQYF
>TRBV29-1|TRBJ2-7|.|many
TGCAGCGTTGTCAGGGACTCCTACGAGCAGTACTTC
CSVVRDSYEQYF
>TRBV12-3/TRBV12-4|TRBJ2-3|.|.
TGTGCCAGCAGTAGGTCGGGACTCCTCAACACAGATACGCAGTATTTT
CASSRSGLLNTDTQYF